A single sample is the source of the 30 T cell receptor beta chains below, sequenced in a study of T cells after yellow fever vaccination. A single record per CDR3 protein comes from TCRdb applying MiXCR to the 5' RACE reads. This sample yields around 590,000 distinct CDR3 sequences, of which around an eighth are seen a single time; just under 15% belongs to the top ten. Source: PBMCs, taken on the day of the yellow fever booster vaccination. Receptors were obtained from a young man who received the YFV17D yellow fever vaccine.

This chain uses TRBV27 with TRBJ2-3; D not certain. Trimming took off 8 bases at V and 2 bases at J, with 11 bases between the two ends. Per germline, CDR1 MNHEY and CDR2 SMNVEV (reference sequence). The CDR3 runs to 13 residues. CDR3 in amino acids: CASSLQYTDTQYF. The DNA of the CDR3 is TGTGCCAGCTCCCTTCAGTACACAGATACGCAGTATTTT.

This clonotype was observed a few times. This chain joins TRBV5-6 and TRBJ2-1, with D uncertain. Trimming cost V 3 bases and J 0 bases, with 22 bases left between them. The length of the CDR3 is 19 residues. Germline CDR1 and CDR2: SGHDT and YYEEEE. In nucleotides, the CDR3 is TGTGCCAGCAGCTCCCCCGGGCGCCCGGGCTTCAGCTCCTACAATGAGCAGTTCTTC. Protein sequence: CASSSPGRPGFSSYNEQFF.

This clonotype has just a few counts. The chain is built from TRBV28 and TRBJ1-4, with D perhaps matching TRBD1 (6 bases). From germline, CDR1 is MDHEN and CDR2 SYDVKM. The CDR3 covers 15 residues. The V and J ends lost 2 bases and 5 bases respectively, with 12 bases between them. The CDR3 nucleotides read TGTGCCAGCAGTTTACCCCAGGGGCGGAATGAAAAACTGTTTTTT. Translation gives CASSLPQGRNEKLFF.

This clonotype came up a few times. The chain links TRBV7-2 to TRBJ2-7; 12 nucleotides line up with TRBD2. The CDR3 consists of 16 residues. The J segment lost 6 bases and the V segment lost 4 bases, leaving 10 bases of the junction unmatched. Germline V gene lookup returns CDR1 SGHTA and CDR2 FQGNSA. Here the CDR3 reads CASSWRTSGDLREQYF. As DNA, the CDR3 is TGTGCCAGCAGCTGGAGGACTAGCGGGGACTTACGCGAGCAGTACTTC.

The sample holds a few counts of this clonotype. The V and J genes are TRBV19 and TRBJ2-7; 7 bases fit TRBD1. Germline V CDR1 and CDR2: LNHDA, SQIVND (reference sequence). Trimming took 4 bases from V and 6 from J; bases not matched to a gene: 9. CDR3 length equals 14 residues. CDR3 sequence reads: CASSTRTGLGEQYF. The CDR3 DNA follows: TGTGCCAGTAGTACCCGGACAGGCTTGGGCGAGCAGTACTTC.

This clonotype has a handful of counts. J is TRBJ2-5 and V is TRBV5-1; D call uncertain. With 5 bases removed from V and 0 bases from J, the gap between germline ends came to 8 bases. CDR1 SGHRS and CDR2 YFSETQ come from the germline V gene. The CDR3 runs to 13 residues. CDR3 coding DNA: TGCGCCAGCAGTCGAGGTCACCAAGAGACCCAGTACTTC. This encodes CASSRGHQETQYF.

This chain uses TRBV7-9 with TRBJ2-1, with 15 bases fitting TRBD2. The V and J ends lost 7 bases and 2 bases, in that order; junction bases with no gene match: 3. CDR1 is SEHNR, CDR2 FQNEAQ, per germline (reference sequence). This CDR3 contains 16 residues. CDR3 DNA sequence: TGTGCCAGCAAGGGACTAGCGGGAGGAGCCTACAATGAGCAGTTCTTC. Protein: CASKGLAGGAYNEQFF. The variable domain in full, completed from reference TRBV7-9 and TRBJ2-1, reads DTGVSQNPRHKITKRGQNVTFRCDPISEHNRLYWYRQTLGQGPEFLTYFQNEAQLEKSRLLSDRFSAERPKGSFSTLEIQRTEQGDSAMYLCASKGLAGGAYNEQFFGPGTRLTVL.

The table lists this clonotype with a few counts. The gene calls are TRBV6-4 and TRBJ2-5; D not certain. Germline CDR1 and CDR2: MRHNA and SNTAGT. The CDR3 contains 13 residues. With 0 bases removed from V and 4 bases from J, the gap between germline ends came to 6 bases. The CDR3 nucleotides read TGTGCCAGCAGTGACTCGCCGGGAGAGACCCAGTACTTC. The encoded protein is CASSDSPGETQYF.

The V gene is TRBV18, the J gene TRBJ2-3, with D tentatively TRBD2 (6 bases). Germline assignment: CDR1 KGHSH and CDR2 LQKENI. The ends were cut back, 5 bases at V and 2 bases at J, with 11 bases in the middle. CDR3 length: 14 residues. CDR3 DNA sequence: TGTGCCAGCTCAAGCCGGGAGACCACAGATACGCAGTATTTT. This sequence encodes CASSSRETTDTQYF.

The rearrangement uses TRBV3-1 and TRBJ2-1; 12 bases are shared with TRBD2. The germline gives CDR1 LGHDT, CDR2 YNNKEL (reference sequence). J lost 9 bases, V lost 2 bases, and 11 bases had no gene match. This CDR3 is built from 17 residues. Written as DNA, the CDR3 is TGTGCCAGCAGCCAACTCGGGACTAGCGGGCTTTGGGGTGAGCAGTTCTTC. Translation gives CASSQLGTSGLWGEQFF.

This clonotype has just a few counts. The V call is TRBV4-3, the J call TRBJ2-1; D might be TRBD2 (6 bases). The ends were cut back, 0 bases at V and 9 bases at J, with 21 bases in the middle. In germline, CDR1 is LGHNA, CDR2 YSLEER. The CDR3 length is 17 residues. In DNA, the CDR3 is TGCGCCAGCAGCCAAGAATCGGGAGTCCTACCCTTAACTGAGCAGTTCTTC. It specifies CASSQESGVLPLTEQFF.

The chain joins TRBV20-1 to TRBJ1-6, with 9 nucleotides matching TRBD1. Looked up from germline, CDR1 is DFQATT and CDR2 is SNEGSKA (reference sequence). The junction had 9 bases not matched to a gene; V was cut back by 2 bases and J by 7 bases. This CDR3 has 16 residues. The CDR3 coding sequence is TGCAGTGCTAGATCCCAACAGGGGGCGGGGAATTCACCCCTCCACTTT. It yields the protein CSARSQQGAGNSPLHF.

The chain uses TRBV29-1 and TRBJ2-5; 8 positions match TRBD2. The trim removed 5 bases at V and 4 bases at J, leaving 15 bases unmatched. Germline V gene sequence: CDR1 SQVTM, CDR2 ANQGSEA. The CDR3 is made up of 16 amino acids. CDR3 residues: CSVSYSGDLPGETQYF. DNA of the CDR3: TGCAGCGTTAGTTATAGCGGGGACCTACCGGGAGAGACCCAGTACTTC.

This chain links TRBV24-1 with TRBJ2-7; tentative D call: TRBD2 (5 bases). From germline, CDR1 is KGHDR and CDR2 SFDVKD. Trimming stripped 5 bases from V and 2 bases from J, with 9 bases between. The CDR3 loop spans 13 amino acids. The CDR3 loop is CATSALGAYEQYF. The CDR3 nucleotides are TGTGCCACCAGTGCCCTGGGAGCCTACGAGCAGTACTTC.

This clonotype was found a few times. V usage is TRBV27 and J usage is TRBJ2-7; TRBD2 might be the D (6 bases). Between the trimmed V and J ends, which lost 6 bases and 1 base, there was a span of 10 bases. The CDR3 extends over 13 amino acids. CDR1 MNHEY and CDR2 SMNVEV come from the germline V gene (reference sequence). CDR3 residues: CASRIGSSYEQYF. CDR3 nucleotides: TGTGCCAGCAGGATCGGGAGTTCCTACGAGCAGTACTTC.

For this clonotype: At one end the junction does not follow the germline gene, possibly because of a read error. This chain uses TRBV7-2 with TRBJ2-7; 8 positions match TRBD1. The CDR3 is 13 amino acids. Germline V gene lookup returns CDR1 SGHTA and CDR2 FQGNSA. CDR3 nucleotide sequence: TGTGCAAGCACCTCGGGACAGGCGAACAGGCAGTACTTC. Translated: CASTSGQANRQYF. The full variable domain, its missing parts supplied by reference TRBV7-2 and TRBJ2-7, is GAGVSQSPSNKVTEKGKDVELRCDPISGHTALYWYRQSLGQGLEFLIYFQGNSAPDKSGLPSDRFSAERTGGSVSTLTIQRTQQEDSAVYLCASTSGQANRQYFGPGTRLTVT.

In its sample, this clonotype was seen a few times. V gene TRBV5-1 combines with J gene TRBJ1-4; no definite D call. The germline V gene has CDR1 SGHRS and CDR2 YFSETQ. The CDR3 sequence is 15 residues long. V was cut by 3 bases and J by 4 bases, with 13 bases left in between. The CDR3 sequence is CASSSGSALNEKLFF. The CDR3 DNA reads as TGCGCCAGCAGCTCCGGGTCAGCTCTTAATGAAAAACTGTTTTTT.

This clonotype showed up many times. The rearrangement links TRBV12-3 or TRBV12-4 to TRBJ2-5, with D possibly being TRBD2 (6 bases). This CDR3 is 15 amino acids long. The V gene lost 7 bases and the J gene lost 1 base, with 16 bases spanning the gap. CDR3 amino acids: CASTDRGLLQETQYF. CDR3 in DNA: TGTGCCAGCACCGACCGGGGACTTCTCCAAGAGACCCAGTACTTC.

The chain recombines TRBV11-2 with TRBJ2-7; 7 bases are a match to TRBD1. The CDR3 sequence is 16 residues long. The germline CDR1 and CDR2 sequences are SGHAT and FQNNGV. With 1 base clipped from V and 2 bases from J, the junction kept 8 bases outside the gene matches. CDR3: CASSLVFGQETYEQYF. The CDR3 DNA is TGTGCCAGCAGCTTAGTTTTTGGACAGGAAACCTACGAGCAGTACTTC. The full variable domain, in which reference TRBV11-2 and TRBJ2-7 provide the parts outside the CDR3, is EAGVAQSPRYKIIEKRQSVAFWCNPISGHATLYWYQQILGQGPKLLIQFQNNGVVDDSQLPKDRFSAERLKGVDSTLKIQPAKLEDSAVYLCASSLVFGQETYEQYFGPGTRLTVT.

This clonotype was detected only a few times. CDR3 nucleotide sequence: TGCAGTGCTCCCCTTCCGGGAAGGTCCTACGAGCAGTACTTC. Translated: CSAPLPGRSYEQYF. The V gene is TRBV20-1, the J gene TRBJ2-7, with a possible D match to TRBD2 (5 bases). This CDR3 spans 14 amino acids. Germline values: CDR1 DFQATT, CDR2 SNEGSKA (reference sequence). Trimming removed 5 bases at V and 1 base at J, with 15 bases between.

This clonotype was found once. The chain has TRBV20-1 and TRBJ2-2; D is unclear. Between the trimmed V and J ends, which lost 0 bases and 4 bases, there was a span of 12 bases. Germline V gene lookup returns CDR1 DFQATT and CDR2 SNEGSKA (reference sequence). The CDR3 covers 15 residues. Here the CDR3 DNA reads TGCAGTGCTAGAGATCCGGTGCGTGTCACCGGGGAGCTGTTTTTT. This codes for CSARDPVRVTGELFF.

The chain links TRBV4-1 to TRBJ2-1, with 8 positions matching TRBD2. With V trimmed by 1 base and J by 2 bases, 7 bases remained unmatched. CDR3 length equals 17 residues. CDR1 and CDR2 (germline): MGHRA, YSYEKL. CDR3 coding DNA: TGCGCCAGCAGCCAAGGTATACTAGCGGCGGCCTACAATGAGCAGTTCTTC. It is translated as CASSQGILAAAYNEQFF.

The J gene is TRBJ2-3, the V gene TRBV7-3, with 10 nucleotides matching TRBD2. This CDR3 region has 16 residues. V shed 3 bases, J shed 1 base, and the junction held 4 bases outside the gene matches. Germline CDR1 is SGHTA and CDR2 is FQGTGA. DNA for the CDR3: TGTGCCAGCAGCTTTTATAGCGGGAGGCGCACAGATACGCAGTATTTT. Protein: CASSFYSGRRTDTQYF.

This CDR3 is CASSQGGGYEQFF. DNA for the CDR3: TGTGCCAGCAGCCAAGGAGGAGGGTATGAGCAGTTCTTC. The chain is built from TRBV3-1 and TRBJ2-1; D perhaps matches TRBD2 (6 bases). Germline assignment: CDR1 LGHDT and CDR2 YNNKEL (reference sequence). V dropped 1 base and J dropped 8 bases, with 9 bases sitting between them. This CDR3 has 13 residues.

V and J are TRBV10-3 and TRBJ2-7; 11 bases are a match to TRBD1. J gave up 5 bases and V 4 bases, and 7 bases lay outside the gene matches. CDR1 is ENHRY and CDR2 is SYGVKD in the germline V gene. CDR3 length equals 15 residues. This CDR3 is CAISAGTGGVDEQYF. Here the CDR3 DNA reads TGTGCCATCAGTGCCGGGACAGGGGGGGTGGACGAGCAGTACTTC.

This clonotype has a count of ten or more. The chain combines TRBV19 with TRBJ2-3; TRBD2 matches at 9 bases. The CDR3 runs to 13 residues. Germline CDR1 and CDR2: LNHDA and SQIVND (reference sequence). The trim removed 4 bases at V and 8 bases at J, leaving 4 bases unmatched. CDR3 nucleotides: TGTGCCAGTAGTAGCGGGAGGGCGGGTACGCAGTATTTT. The encoded protein is CASSSGRAGTQYF.

The sample holds a few counts of this clonotype. The chain carries TRBV7-7 and TRBJ2-5, with D possibly matching TRBD1 (5 bases). Germline V gene lookup returns CDR1 SSHAT and CDR2 FNYEAQ (reference sequence). This CDR3 is built from 15 residues. V was pared by 0 bases and J by 5 bases, with 13 bases between. The CDR3 sequence: CASSLARDSGETQYF. The CDR3 bases are TGTGCCAGCAGCTTAGCGCGTGACAGTGGGGAGACCCAGTACTTC.

The chain carries TRBV19 and TRBJ2-3; D remains ambiguous. V was pared by 6 bases and J by 5 bases, with 9 bases between. CDR3 length: 12 residues. The V gene's germline CDR1 is LNHDA and CDR2 SQIVND (reference sequence). CDR3 in amino acids: CASRPPGDTQYF. CDR3 DNA sequence: TGTGCCAGTAGACCCCCAGGAGATACGCAGTATTTT.

This chain connects TRBV6-5 to TRBJ2-3; 8 positions agree with TRBD1. The CDR3 spans 17 residues. Trimming at V came to 0 bases and at J to 5 bases, leaving 10 bases not matched to a gene. Germline values: CDR1 MNHEY, CDR2 SVGAGI. The CDR3 here is CASSYSAGQGTRDTQYF. Here the CDR3 DNA reads TGTGCCAGCAGTTACTCGGCCGGACAGGGCACAAGAGATACGCAGTATTTT.

This clonotype was detected many times. V and J are TRBV7-2 and TRBJ2-3, with D tentatively TRBD1 (5 bases). Trimming pared 0 bases from V and 4 bases from J, leaving 17 bases between. Germline CDR1 and CDR2: SGHTA and FQGNSA. The CDR3 runs to 17 residues. CDR3 in DNA: TGTGCCAGCAGCTTAGCGTTCATGGGGCGCTTCCCAGATACGCAGTATTTT. It translates to CASSLAFMGRFPDTQYF. Combining the CDR3 with reference TRBV7-2 and TRBJ2-3 gives the whole variable domain GAGVSQSPSNKVTEKGKDVELRCDPISGHTALYWYRQSLGQGLEFLIYFQGNSAPDKSGLPSDRFSAERTGGSVSTLTIQRTQQEDSAVYLCASSLAFMGRFPDTQYFGPGTRLTVL.